These T cell receptor beta chains were read from a single sample in a study of T cells in Graves' hyperthyroidism and ophthalmopathy. TCRdb re-analysed the multiplex PCR reads in MiXCR, keeping a single row per CDR3 protein. The sample has approximately 300,000 distinct CDR3 sequences, approximately 17% seen once; the top ten hold around 55%. The sequenced material came from blood. The receptors come from a woman aged 60-75 years with Graves' ophthalmopathy. Both conserved end residues are part of each CDR3.

length,V,CDR3
15,TRBV7-3,CASSTRLAGFGELFF
11,TRBV2,CASKGAYEQYF
12,TRBV6-1,CASSEQGYGYTF
16,TRBV7-2,CASSFPTSGSAETQYF
15,TRBV7-9,CASSLVVLTGDTQYF
13,TRBV5-1,CASSQGQYYGYTF
13,TRBV5-6,CASSLEQGFLLFF
19,TRBV6-6,CASSYSDPGGLPLNEKLFF
18,TRBV7-2,CASSRDSRTGSGTGELFF
16,TRBV20-1,CSASLAETTGGDTQYF
12,TRBV11-2,CASSPTDTQQYF
16,TRBV28,CASSFDQGVYSYEQYF
13,TRBV10-3,CAISRQANSPLHF
13,TRBV2,CASNRGPQETQYF
14,TRBV28,CASKNREGNTEAFF
19,TRBV12-5,CASGLVRRPGAHAAYEQYF
12,TRBV2,CASIQSGETQYF
12,TRBV7-2,CASSPTGYERYF
17,TRBV13,CASSLGLRRSSSYEQYF
14,TRBV20-1,CSAGDWTAKDTQYF
15,TRBV5-6,CASSLDTRSNYGYTF
15,TRBV20-1,CSARDPGRSNYGYTF
14,TRBV20-1,CSARDGAGGPEQYF
15,TRBV11-2,CASSRLRENTGELFF
14,TRBV10-1,CASSAGSTGGEAFF
13,TRBV7-9,CVSSTAAYNEQFF
15,TRBV20-1,CSARDRVRGSAEAFF
18,TRBV11-2,CASSFPRAGVKDTGELFF
13,TRBV11-2,CASRRAGRDEQFF
18,TRBV5-1,CASSWMKQGGFINSPLHF
15,TRBV19,CASTENGQGNNEQFF
13,TRBV29-1,CSVEGGRGYEQYF
16,TRBV11-2,CASSFPGQVYTGELFF
15,TRBV19,CASSIYPTSTDTQYF
14,TRBV4-2,CASSHPGQQEAQYF
13,TRBV12-3/TRBV12-4,CASSLGGVETQYF
12,TRBV9,CASSRENSPLHF
14,TRBV29-1,CSVASGGRGTEAFF
16,TRBV5-4,CASSLSVGPGANVLTF
15,TRBV20-1,CSARDALKGNYGYTF
15,TRBV3-1,CASSPEGLSSYEQYF
14,TRBV20-1,CSAHKGRQYNEQFF
14,TRBV10-3,CAISERAGNEKLFF
14,TRBV10-3,CAISEMTGDTEAFF
15,TRBV4-1,CASSLPGGARYEQYF
17,TRBV27,CASSLLGEQGETGELFF
15,TRBV14,CASSRRQGRPYEQYF
16,TRBV6-1,CASSQESGLSNQPQHF
14,TRBV6-1,CASRPTGRSTEAFF
15,TRBV19,CASSNNPGGGEKLFF
14,TRBV2,CASSEATGTYEQYF
14,TRBV10-3,CAIRGGSSYNEQFF
15,TRBV5-1,CASSSDGATNEKLFF
17,TRBV5-4,CASSHRQRNSGANVLTF